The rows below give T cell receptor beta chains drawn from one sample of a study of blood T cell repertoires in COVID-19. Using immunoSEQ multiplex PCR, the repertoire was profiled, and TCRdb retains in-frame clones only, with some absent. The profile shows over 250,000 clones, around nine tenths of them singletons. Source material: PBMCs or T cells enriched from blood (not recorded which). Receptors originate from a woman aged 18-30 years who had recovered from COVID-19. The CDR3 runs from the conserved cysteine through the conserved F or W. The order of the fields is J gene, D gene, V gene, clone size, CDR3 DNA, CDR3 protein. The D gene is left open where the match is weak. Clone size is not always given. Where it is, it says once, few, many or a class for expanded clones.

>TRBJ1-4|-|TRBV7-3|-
TGTGCCAGCAGCCCCACCGGGGTCCGAGGTGAAAAACTGTTTTTT
CASSPTGVRGEKLFF
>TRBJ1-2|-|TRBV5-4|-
TGTGCCAGCAGCCTAAAGACAGAGAACTATGGCTACACCTTC
CASSLKTENYGYTF
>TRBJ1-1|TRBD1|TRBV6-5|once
TGTGCCAGCAGTGACTCGAGGCGGGACAGCGACCAAGCTTTCTTT
CASSDSRRDSDQAFF
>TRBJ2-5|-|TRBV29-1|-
TGCAGCGTTGACCTCGGGGTCCAAGAGACCCAGTACTTC
CSVDLGVQETQYF
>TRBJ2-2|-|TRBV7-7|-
TGTGCCAGCAGCGCGGGGACGGTGGCCGGGGAGCTGTTTTTT
CASSAGTVAGELFF
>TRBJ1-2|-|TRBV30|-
TGTGCCTGGAGTTTAACGGAAGGGAGTCATGGCTACACCTTC
CAWSLTEGSHGYTF
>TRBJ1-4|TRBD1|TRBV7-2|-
TGTGCCAGCAGCTCTGGACAGGGCTATGAAAAACTGTTTTTT
CASSSGQGYEKLFF
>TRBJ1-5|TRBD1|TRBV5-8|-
TGTGCCAGCAGCACGGGACAGCGCTTCAATCAGCCCCAGCATTTT
CASSTGQRFNQPQHF
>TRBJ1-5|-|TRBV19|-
TGTGCCAGTAGTATCCCCGCGGGCCGGGCCCAGCATTTT
CASSIPAGRAQHF
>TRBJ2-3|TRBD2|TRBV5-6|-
TGTGCCAGCACCCATAGCGGGAGGTGGGCAGATACGCAGTATTTT
CASTHSGRWADTQYF
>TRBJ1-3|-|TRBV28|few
TGTGCCAGCAGTTCGACTTCAACCCGGCCCGGGGATTTT
CASSSTSTRPGDF
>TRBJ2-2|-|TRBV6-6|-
TGTGCCAGCCACACTCCCGGGGGCACCGGGGAGCTGTTTTTT
CASHTPGGTGELFF
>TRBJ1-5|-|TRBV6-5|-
TGTGCCAGCAGTCCTTACAAGGAGAATCAGCCCCAGCATTTT
CASSPYKENQPQHF
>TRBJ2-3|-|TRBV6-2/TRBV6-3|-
TGTGCCAGCAGTCGACCCGGGACTAGCACAGATACGCAGTATTTT
CASSRPGTSTDTQYF
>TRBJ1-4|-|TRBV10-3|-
TGTGCCATCAGCTCAACGGACAGTAATGAAAAACTGTTTTTT
CAISSTDSNEKLFF
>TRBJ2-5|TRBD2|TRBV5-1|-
TGCGCCAGCAGCCGGGCCGGGACTACCCGACAAGAGACCCAGTACTTC
CASSRAGTTRQETQYF
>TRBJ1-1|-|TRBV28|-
TGTGCCAGCAGTTCCAGGGTTCCGAACACTGAAGCTTTCTTT
CASSSRVPNTEAFF
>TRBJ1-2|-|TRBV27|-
TGTGCCAGCAGTTTATCCCGAGTCGGCTATGGCTACACCTTC
CASSLSRVGYGYTF
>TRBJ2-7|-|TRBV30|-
TGTGCCTGGAGCGACAGTGTCTACGAGCAGTACTTC
CAWSDSVYEQYF
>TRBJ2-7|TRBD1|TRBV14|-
TGTGCCAGCAGCCAAGTTGCCGGGACAGAATCCTACGAGCAGTACTTC
CASSQVAGTESYEQYF
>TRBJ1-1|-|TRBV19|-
TGTGCCAGTTACGGGACACGGAACACTGAAGCTTTCTTT
CASYGTRNTEAFF
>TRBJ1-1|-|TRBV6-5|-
TGTGCCAGCAGTTATTACAGCAACACTGAAGCTTTCTTT
CASSYYSNTEAFF
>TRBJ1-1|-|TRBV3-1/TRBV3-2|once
TGTGCCAGCAGCCAAGGAGATCCGGGGGTCACTGAAGCTTTCTTT
CASSQGDPGVTEAFF
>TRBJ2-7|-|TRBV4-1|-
TGCGCCAGCAGCCAGGGGGCGATGGCCTACGAGCAGTACTTC
CASSQGAMAYEQYF
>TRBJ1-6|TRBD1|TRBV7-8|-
TGTGCCAGCAGCTCGACAGGGAATAATTCACCCCTCCACTTT
CASSSTGNNSPLHF
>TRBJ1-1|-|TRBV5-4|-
TGTGCCAGCAGCTTCCGCCCGGGAATCGGAGAAGCTTTCTTT
CASSFRPGIGEAFF
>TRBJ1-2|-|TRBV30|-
TGTGCCTGGAGTGTATCGGGGTATGGCTACACCTTC
CAWSVSGYGYTF
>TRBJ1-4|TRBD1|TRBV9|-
TGTGCCAGCAGCACTACAGGGGCCCCTCCTGAAAAACTGTTTTTT
CASSTTGAPPEKLFF
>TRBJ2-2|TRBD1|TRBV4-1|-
TGCGCCAGCAGCCAAGATCAGGGCAGGGGGCCCGGGGAGCTGTTTTTT
CASSQDQGRGPGELFF
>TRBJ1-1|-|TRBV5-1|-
TGCGCCAGCGGTATGATCCAGGGGCACACTGAAGCTTTCTTT
CASGMIQGHTEAFF
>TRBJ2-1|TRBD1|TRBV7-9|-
TGTGCCAGCAGCTTAGTGCAGGGGGCTAATGAGCAGTTCTTC
CASSLVQGANEQFF
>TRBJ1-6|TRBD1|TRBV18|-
TGTGCCAGCTCACACAAGACAGGGGGCGCGTATAATTCACCCCTCCACTTT
CASSHKTGGAYNSPLHF
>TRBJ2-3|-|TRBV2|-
TGTGCCAGCAGTGAAGCGGTTGGGGGGGGCCCCGATACGCAGTATTTT
CASSEAVGGGPDTQYF